This T cell receptor (beta chain) was observed in a study of cytomegalovirus exposure and HLA in healthy donors. Findings and limits, study-wide: According to a subsequent analysis, TCR clusters identified in the first cohort showed a tendency to co-occur across the roughly 120 validation repertoires.

Data came from immunoSEQ multiplex PCR; TCRdb stores just in-frame clones and leaves some out. The data contain 150,000 to 200,000 clones, roughly 86% of them singletons. Remarks on this clone: Its cognate antigen is unknown.

The germline V gene encodes CDR1 MNHEY and CDR2 SMNVEV (reference sequence). Losses at the gene ends were 3 bases for V and 9 bases for J; bases not matched to a gene: 1. The CDR3 consists of 14 residues. This sequence joins TRBV27 and TRBJ1-6; 11 nucleotides match TRBD1. Sequencing used PBMCs. The TCR sequence derives from a man between 18 and 35 years old in good health and CMV-seropositive. CDR3 sequence: CASSLDRGLSPLHF. The CDR3 bases are TGTGCCAGCAGTTTGGACAGGGGGCTTTCACCCCTCCACTTT.